Each of the 5 T cell receptor beta chains below was sequenced from the same sample in a study of blood T cells in healthy people across ages. Next came a second PCR, run for about 7 to 12 cycles, which used a sample-barcoded 5' primer along with a J-beta primer mix. TCRdb independently ran MiXCR on the 5' RACE reads; one entry per CDR3 protein. The sample has hundreds of thousands of distinct CDR3 sequences; around 38% are singletons. The source material was blood. The receptors here all came from an elderly man in good health.

This clonotype was detected many times. The chain links TRBV6-5 to TRBJ2-2, with D possibly being TRBD2 (5 bases). The CDR3 length is 12 residues. Trimming took off 7 bases at V and 5 bases at J, with 8 bases between the two ends. Germline loops: CDR1 MNHEY, CDR2 SVGAGI. CDR3 coding DNA: TGTGCCAGCAATTCGGGGACCGGGGAGCTGTTTTTT. This codes for CASNSGTGELFF.

The rearrangement uses TRBV6-2 or TRBV6-3 and TRBJ2-5; 7 bases map to TRBD1. Germline V lookup: CDR1 MNHEY, CDR2 SVGEGT. The CDR3 length is 14 residues. With V trimmed by 6 bases and J by 4 bases, 8 bases remained unmatched. The CDR3 nucleotides read TGTGCCAGCAGCCTCCCCGACAGGGTAGAGACCCAGTACTTC. It specifies CASSLPDRVETQYF.

V is TRBV10-1 and J is TRBJ2-1, with 8 nucleotides matching TRBD1. This CDR3 region has 15 residues. From germline, CDR1 is WNHNN and CDR2 SYGVQD (reference sequence). With V trimmed by 4 bases and J by 6 bases, 8 bases remained unmatched. The CDR3 protein is CASSGDRDRFNEQFF. For the CDR3, the DNA is TGCGCCAGCAGTGGGGACCGGGACAGGTTCAATGAGCAGTTCTTC.

This clonotype has a handful of counts. The chain employs TRBV5-1 and TRBJ2-5; no clear D. Trimming removed 4 bases at V and 2 bases at J, with 9 bases between. CDR1 SGHRS and CDR2 YFSETQ come from the germline V gene. This CDR3 comprises 13 residues. The chain's CDR3 is CASSGLPQETQYF. CDR3 DNA: TGCGCCAGCAGCGGCCTGCCACAAGAGACCCAGTACTTC.

The genes are TRBV19 and TRBJ2-3; a weak D match, TRBD2 (7 bases). The CDR3 length is 17 residues. The V end lost 3 bases, the J end lost 0 bases, and 16 bases lay between the germline ends. Germline V gene data show CDR1 as LNHDA and CDR2 as SQIVND (reference sequence). CDR3 coding DNA: TGTGCCAGTAGTATCAGTACGGCGGGGGCTAGCACAGATACGCAGTATTTT. Amino acid sequence: CASSISTAGASTDTQYF.